Here is one TCR beta chain with its context. Here immunoSEQ multiplex PCR was the method, and the copy in TCRdb shows in-frame clones only, minus some. The sample holds 150,000 or so clones, 90% seen once. This sample stems from a study of control samples from healthy donors and cancer patients. The sequence was collected from a man aged 40-50 years in good health. The sample taken for sequencing was blood.

The CDR3: CASSIAVGSSYEQYF. CDR3 nucleotide sequence: TGTGCCAGTAGTATAGCGGTTGGGAGCTCCTACGAGCAGTACTTC. This chain links TRBV19 with TRBJ2-7; TRBD2 is a possible D gene (5 bases). Germline V gives CDR1 LNHDA, CDR2 SQIVND (reference sequence). The CDR3 runs 15 residues. V lost 1 base, J lost 0 bases, and 10 bases lay in between.